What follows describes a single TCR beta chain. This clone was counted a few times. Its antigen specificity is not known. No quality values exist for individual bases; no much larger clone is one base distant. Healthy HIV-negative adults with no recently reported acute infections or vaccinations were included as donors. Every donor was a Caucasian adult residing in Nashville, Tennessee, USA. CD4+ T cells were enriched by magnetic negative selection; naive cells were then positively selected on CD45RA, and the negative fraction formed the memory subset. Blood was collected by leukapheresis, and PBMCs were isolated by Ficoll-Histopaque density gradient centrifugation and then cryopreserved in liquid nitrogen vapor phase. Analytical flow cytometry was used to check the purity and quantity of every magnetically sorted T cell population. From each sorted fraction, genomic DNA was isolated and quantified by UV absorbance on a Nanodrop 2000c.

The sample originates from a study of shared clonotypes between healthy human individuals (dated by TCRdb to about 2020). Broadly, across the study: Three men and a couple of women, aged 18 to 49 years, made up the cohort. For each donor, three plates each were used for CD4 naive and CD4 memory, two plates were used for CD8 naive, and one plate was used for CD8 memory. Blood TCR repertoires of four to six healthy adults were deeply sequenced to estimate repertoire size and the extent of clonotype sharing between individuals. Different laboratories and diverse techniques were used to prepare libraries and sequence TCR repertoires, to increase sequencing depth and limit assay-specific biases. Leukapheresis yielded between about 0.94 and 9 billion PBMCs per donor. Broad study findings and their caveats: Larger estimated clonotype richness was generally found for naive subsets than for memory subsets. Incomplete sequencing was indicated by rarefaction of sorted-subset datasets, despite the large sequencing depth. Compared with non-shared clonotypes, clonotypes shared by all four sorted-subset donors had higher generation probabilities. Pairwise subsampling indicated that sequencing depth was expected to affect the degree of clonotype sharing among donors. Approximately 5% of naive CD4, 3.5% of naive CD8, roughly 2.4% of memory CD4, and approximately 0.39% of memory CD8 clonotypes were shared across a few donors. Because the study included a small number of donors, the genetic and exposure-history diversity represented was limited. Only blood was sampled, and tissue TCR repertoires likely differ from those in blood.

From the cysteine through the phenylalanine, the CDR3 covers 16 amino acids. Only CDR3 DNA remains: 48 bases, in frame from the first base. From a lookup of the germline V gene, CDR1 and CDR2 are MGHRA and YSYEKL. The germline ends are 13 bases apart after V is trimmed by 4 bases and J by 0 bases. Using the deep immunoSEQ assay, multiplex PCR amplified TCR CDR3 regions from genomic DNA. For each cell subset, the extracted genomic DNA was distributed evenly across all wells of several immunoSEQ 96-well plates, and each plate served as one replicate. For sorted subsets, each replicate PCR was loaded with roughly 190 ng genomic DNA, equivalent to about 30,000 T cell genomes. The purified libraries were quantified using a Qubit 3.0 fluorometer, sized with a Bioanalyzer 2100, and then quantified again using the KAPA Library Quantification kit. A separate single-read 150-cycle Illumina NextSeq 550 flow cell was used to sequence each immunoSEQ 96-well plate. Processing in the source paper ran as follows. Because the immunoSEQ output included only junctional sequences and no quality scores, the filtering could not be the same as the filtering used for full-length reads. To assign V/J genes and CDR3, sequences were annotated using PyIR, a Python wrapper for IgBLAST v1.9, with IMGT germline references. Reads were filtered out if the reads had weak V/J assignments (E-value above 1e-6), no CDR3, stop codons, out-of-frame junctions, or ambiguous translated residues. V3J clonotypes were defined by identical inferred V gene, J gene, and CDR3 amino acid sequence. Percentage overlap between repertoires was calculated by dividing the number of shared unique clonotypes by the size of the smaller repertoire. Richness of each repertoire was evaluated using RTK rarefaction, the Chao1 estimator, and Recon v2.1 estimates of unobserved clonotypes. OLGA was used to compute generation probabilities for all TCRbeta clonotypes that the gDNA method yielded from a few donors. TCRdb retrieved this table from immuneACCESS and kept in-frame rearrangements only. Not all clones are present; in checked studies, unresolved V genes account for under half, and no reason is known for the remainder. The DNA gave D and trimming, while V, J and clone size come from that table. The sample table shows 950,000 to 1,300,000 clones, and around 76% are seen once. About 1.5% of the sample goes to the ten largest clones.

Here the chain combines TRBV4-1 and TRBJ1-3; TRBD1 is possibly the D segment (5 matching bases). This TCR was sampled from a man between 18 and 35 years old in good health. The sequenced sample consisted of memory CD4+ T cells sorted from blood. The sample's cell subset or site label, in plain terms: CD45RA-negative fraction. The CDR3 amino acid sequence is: CASSPSRGGSGNTIYF. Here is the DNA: TGCGCCAGCAGCCCTTCTCGGGGGGGCTCTGGAAACACCATATATTTT.